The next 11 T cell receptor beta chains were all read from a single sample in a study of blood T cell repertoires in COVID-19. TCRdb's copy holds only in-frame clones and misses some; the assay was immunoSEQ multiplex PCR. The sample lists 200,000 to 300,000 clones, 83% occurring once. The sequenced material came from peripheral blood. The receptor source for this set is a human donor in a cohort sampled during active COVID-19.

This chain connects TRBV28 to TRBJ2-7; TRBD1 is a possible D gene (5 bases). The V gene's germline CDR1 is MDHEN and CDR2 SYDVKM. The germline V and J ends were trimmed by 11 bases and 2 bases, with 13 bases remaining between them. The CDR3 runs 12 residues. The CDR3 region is CASTGAPYEQYF. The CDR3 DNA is TGTGCCTCGACTGGGGCCCCCTACGAGCAGTACTTC. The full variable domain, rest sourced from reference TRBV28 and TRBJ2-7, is DVKVTQSSRYLVKRTGEKVFLECVQDMDHENMFWYRQDPGLGLRLIYFSYDVKMKEKGDIPEGYSVSREKKERFSLILESASTNQTSMYLCASTGAPYEQYFGPGTRLTVT.

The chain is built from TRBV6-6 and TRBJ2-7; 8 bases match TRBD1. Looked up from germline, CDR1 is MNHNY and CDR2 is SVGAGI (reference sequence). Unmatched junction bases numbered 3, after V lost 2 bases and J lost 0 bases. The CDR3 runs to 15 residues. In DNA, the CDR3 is TGTGCCAGCAGTTACAGGACAGGGAACTCCTACGAGCAGTACTTC. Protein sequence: CASSYRTGNSYEQYF.

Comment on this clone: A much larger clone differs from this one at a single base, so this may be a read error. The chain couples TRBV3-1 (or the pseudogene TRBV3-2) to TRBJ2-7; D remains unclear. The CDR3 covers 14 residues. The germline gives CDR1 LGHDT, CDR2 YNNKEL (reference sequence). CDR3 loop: CAGSLSSPSYEQYF. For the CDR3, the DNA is TGTGCCGGCAGCCTGTCGTCCCCCTCCTACGAGCAGTACTTC.

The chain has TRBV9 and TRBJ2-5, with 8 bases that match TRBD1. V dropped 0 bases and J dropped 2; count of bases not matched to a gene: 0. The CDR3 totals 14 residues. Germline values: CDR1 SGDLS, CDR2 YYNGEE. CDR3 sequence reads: CASSVGTGQETQYF. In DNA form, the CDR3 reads TGTGCCAGCAGCGTAGGGACAGGGCAAGAGACCCAGTACTTC.

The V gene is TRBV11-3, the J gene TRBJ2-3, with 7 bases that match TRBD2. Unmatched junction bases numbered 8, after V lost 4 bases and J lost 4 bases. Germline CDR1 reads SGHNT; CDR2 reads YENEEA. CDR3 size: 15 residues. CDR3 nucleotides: TGTGCCAGCAGCTCTCGACTCAGCGGGGCAGATACGCAGTATTTT. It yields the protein CASSSRLSGADTQYF.

The CDR3 DNA reads TGTGCCAGTGCGTCACAGGGCACCTACGAGCAGTACTTC. Translated: CASASQGTYEQYF. The genes are TRBV3-1 (or the pseudogene TRBV3-2) and TRBJ2-7; D is possibly TRBD1 (6 bases). CDR1 and CDR2 (germline): LGHDT, YNNKEL (reference sequence). This CDR3 comprises 13 residues. The V end lost 9 bases, the J end lost 2 bases, and 14 bases lay between the germline ends.

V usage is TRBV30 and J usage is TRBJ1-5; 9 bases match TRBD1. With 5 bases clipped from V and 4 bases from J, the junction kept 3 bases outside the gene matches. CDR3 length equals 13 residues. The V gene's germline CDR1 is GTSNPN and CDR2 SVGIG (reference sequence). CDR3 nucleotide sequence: TGTGCCTGGGACGGACAGGGGAATCAGCCCCAGCATTTT. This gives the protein CAWDGQGNQPQHF.

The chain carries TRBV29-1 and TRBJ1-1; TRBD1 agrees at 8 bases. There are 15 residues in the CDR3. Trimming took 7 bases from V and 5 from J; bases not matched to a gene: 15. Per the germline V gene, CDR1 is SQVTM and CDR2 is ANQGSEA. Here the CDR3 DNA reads TGCAGCGGCGAGGACCGGCGACAGGGGTGGACTGAAGCTTTCTTT. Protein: CSGEDRRQGWTEAFF.

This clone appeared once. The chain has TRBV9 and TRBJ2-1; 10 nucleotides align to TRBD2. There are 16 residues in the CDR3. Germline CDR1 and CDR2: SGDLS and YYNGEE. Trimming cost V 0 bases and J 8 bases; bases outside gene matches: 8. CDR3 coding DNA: TGTGCCAGCAGCGTAGGAGTAGCGGGAGGAATAGATGAGCAGTTCTTC. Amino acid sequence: CASSVGVAGGIDEQFF.

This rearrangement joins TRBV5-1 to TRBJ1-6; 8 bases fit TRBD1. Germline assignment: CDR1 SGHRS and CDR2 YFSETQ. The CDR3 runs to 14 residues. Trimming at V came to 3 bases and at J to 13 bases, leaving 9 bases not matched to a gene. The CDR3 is CASSSGGQGWPLHF. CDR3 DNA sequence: TGCGCCAGCAGCTCAGGCGGACAGGGTTGGCCCCTCCACTTT.

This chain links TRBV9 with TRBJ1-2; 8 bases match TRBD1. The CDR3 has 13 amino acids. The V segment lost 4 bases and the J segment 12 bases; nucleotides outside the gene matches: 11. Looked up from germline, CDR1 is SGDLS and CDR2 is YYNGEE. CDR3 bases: TGTGCCAGCAGCCCCCGCGGCCAGGGGGCAGACACCTTC. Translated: CASSPRGQGADTF.